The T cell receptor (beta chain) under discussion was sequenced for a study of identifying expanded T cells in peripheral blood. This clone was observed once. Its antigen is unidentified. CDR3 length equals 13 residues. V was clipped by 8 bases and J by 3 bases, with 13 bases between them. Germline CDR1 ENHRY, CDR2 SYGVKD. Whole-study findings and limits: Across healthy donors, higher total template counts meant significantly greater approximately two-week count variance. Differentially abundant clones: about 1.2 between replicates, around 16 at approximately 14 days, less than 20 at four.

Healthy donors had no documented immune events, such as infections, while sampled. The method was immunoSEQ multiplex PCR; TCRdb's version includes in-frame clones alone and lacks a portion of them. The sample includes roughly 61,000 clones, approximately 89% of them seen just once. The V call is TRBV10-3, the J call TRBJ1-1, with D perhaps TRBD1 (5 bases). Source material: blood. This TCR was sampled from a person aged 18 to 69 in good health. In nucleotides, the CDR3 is TGTGCCATCGGCACGGGGCTAGACACTGAAGCTTTCTTT. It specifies CAIGTGLDTEAFF.